This TCR beta chain was found in a study of blood T cells in healthy people across ages. All donors came from Russia, were Caucasian and healthy, and spanned ages roughly 6 to 95. Isolated PBMCs totaled at least 7 million in each sample. Together with a sample-barcoded 5' primer, a J-beta primer mix was included in a second PCR lasting about 6 to 12 cycles. TCRdb passed the 5' RACE reads through MiXCR, listing each CDR3 protein once. The sample records fewer than 650,000 distinct CDR3 sequences, about 29% being singletons. In germline, CDR1 is DFQATT, CDR2 SNEGSKA (reference sequence). Trimming removed 4 bases from V and 4 bases from J; junction bases left unmatched: 11. CDR3 size: 15 residues. The sample also formed part of further work on T cells of mothers and their children.

Sequenced: blood. This clonotype was sampled from a boy younger than 10 in good health. The V call is TRBV20-1, the J call TRBJ2-3; 7 nucleotides line up with TRBD2. The chain's CDR3 is CSATRAGFSADTQYF. The CDR3 DNA follows: TGCAGTGCTACAAGAGCGGGGTTTAGCGCAGATACGCAGTATTTT.